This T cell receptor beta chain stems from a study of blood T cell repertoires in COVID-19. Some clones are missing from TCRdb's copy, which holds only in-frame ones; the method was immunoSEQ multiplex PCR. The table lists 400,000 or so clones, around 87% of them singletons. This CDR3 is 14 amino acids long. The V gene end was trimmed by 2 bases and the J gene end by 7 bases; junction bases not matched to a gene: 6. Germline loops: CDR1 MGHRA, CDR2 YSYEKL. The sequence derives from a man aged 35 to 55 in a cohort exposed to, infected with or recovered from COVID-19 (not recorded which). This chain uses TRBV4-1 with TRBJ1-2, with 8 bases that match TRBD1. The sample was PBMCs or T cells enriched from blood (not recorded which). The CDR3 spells CASSQRDRGRGYTF. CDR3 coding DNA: TGCGCCAGCAGCCAACGAGACAGGGGACGTGGCTACACCTTC.